Presented here are 27 T cell receptor beta chains from one specimen sequenced in a study of blood T cell repertoires in COVID-19. The repertoire was sequenced with immunoSEQ multiplex PCR; TCRdb's copy has only in-frame clones and lacks some. The repertoire holds around 300,000 clones, with around 88% as singletons. Sequencing was carried out using peripheral blood. The receptors originated from a woman aged 25 to 39 with COVID-19, enrolled during active disease.

The sample holds one count of this clone. The V gene is TRBV3-1 (or the pseudogene TRBV3-2), the J gene TRBJ2-3; TRBD2 might be the D (6 bases). The germline gives CDR1 LGHDT, CDR2 YNNKEL (reference sequence). CDR3 length: 15 residues. Trimming removed 4 bases at V and 1 base at J, with 12 bases between. The DNA for the CDR3 is TGTGCCAGCAGCCCTCCGTCGGGGGGCACAGATACGCAGTATTTT. Translated, it gives CASSPPSGGTDTQYF.

In its sample, this clone was seen a few times. The genes are TRBV5-4 and TRBJ1-1; weak D call: TRBD1 (6 bases). The V and J ends lost 6 bases and 2 bases respectively, with 14 bases between them. From germline, CDR1 is SGHNT and CDR2 YYREEE (reference sequence). CDR3 length equals 14 residues. For the CDR3, the DNA is TGTGCCAGCACCGCAACGACAGGAAACACTGAAGCTTTCTTT. It is translated as CASTATTGNTEAFF.

J is TRBJ1-1 and V is TRBV5-1; no reliable D call. The V and J ends lost 0 bases and 2 bases respectively, with 11 bases between them. Germline-derived CDR1 and CDR2 are SGHRS and YFSETQ. The CDR3 consists of 15 residues. The CDR3 spells CASSLGASYNTEAFF. The CDR3 DNA sequence: TGCGCCAGCAGCTTGGGGGCCTCATACAACACTGAAGCTTTCTTT.

This chain joins TRBV6-5 and TRBJ2-7; 7 nucleotides agree with TRBD1. The germline gives CDR1 MNHEY, CDR2 SVGAGI. The CDR3 is 13 residues long. J lost 5 bases, V lost 6 bases, and 7 bases had no gene match. In nucleotides, the CDR3 is TGTGCCAGCAGCCGACGGCAGGGGGACGAGCAGTACGTC. Translated, it gives CASSRRQGDEQYV.

The chain combines TRBV5-1 with TRBJ1-2; D call uncertain. V lost 0 bases and J lost 2, with 8 bases in between. Germline CDR1 is SGHRS and CDR2 is YFSETQ. This CDR3 has 14 residues. The CDR3 bases are TGCGCCAGCAGCTTGGTTGCAGGAAACTATGGCTACACCTTC. Protein product: CASSLVAGNYGYTF.

This clone showed up just once. This chain links TRBV10-3 with TRBJ1-5; TRBD1 matches 7 bases. J was trimmed by 5 bases and V by 11 bases; bases with no gene match: 9. This CDR3 has 13 residues. Germline-derived CDR1 and CDR2 are ENHRY and SYGVKD. CDR3 in amino acids: CAASQGPDQPQHF. CDR3 DNA sequence: TGTGCCGCATCACAGGGGCCTGATCAGCCCCAGCATTTT.

The chain employs TRBV5-3 and TRBJ2-7; perhaps TRBD2 as D (6 bases). TRBV5-3 is known as an ORF, though its function is uncertain. The V gene lost 9 bases and the J gene lost 0 bases, with 22 bases spanning the gap. The CDR3 sequence is 16 residues long. The DNA for the CDR3 is TGTGCCATTCGAACCCGACTCACGGGGGACTCCTACGAGCAGTACGTC. It specifies CAIRTRLTGDSYEQYV.

The V gene is TRBV14, the J gene TRBJ1-2; 9 positions agree with TRBD1. The CDR3 spans 15 residues. Germline CDR1 reads SGHDN; CDR2 reads FVKESK. The junction had 6 bases not matched to a gene; V was cut back by 2 bases and J by 5 bases. CDR3 amino acids: CASSQFPGQGYGYTF. The CDR3 DNA follows: TGTGCCAGCAGCCAATTCCCGGGACAGGGATATGGCTACACCTTC.

The V gene is TRBV30, the J gene TRBJ1-3; TRBD1 might be the D (6 bases). The CDR3 totals 13 residues. Germline values: CDR1 GTSNPN, CDR2 SVGIG (reference sequence). Trimming removed 4 bases at V and 4 bases at J, with 11 bases between. CDR3 nucleotides: TGTGCCTGGATGGGGGCCCCGGGAAACACCATATATTTT. Translated, it gives CAWMGAPGNTIYF.

V gene TRBV9 combines with J gene TRBJ1-2, with a possible D match to TRBD1 (6 bases). The CDR3 is made up of 17 amino acids. Trimming cost V 3 bases and J 6 bases, with 24 bases left between them. From germline, CDR1 is SGDLS and CDR2 YYNGEE. In DNA form, the CDR3 reads TGTGCCAGCAGCGCGAGGGGGAAGGGCAGGGTGACTCATGGCTACACCTTC. Amino acids: CASSARGKGRVTHGYTF. The full variable domain, in which reference TRBV9 and TRBJ1-2 provide the parts outside the CDR3, is DSGVTQTPKHLITATGQRVTLRCSPRSGDLSVYWYQQSLDQGLQFLIQYYNGEERAKGNILERFSAQQFPDLHSELNLSSLELGDSALYFCASSARGKGRVTHGYTFGSGTRLTVV.

This chain links TRBV11-3 with TRBJ2-7; 7 positions match TRBD1. This CDR3 comprises 14 residues. Germline CDR1 reads SGHNT; CDR2 reads YENEEA. V dropped 2 bases and J dropped 8; count of bases not matched to a gene: 9. Written as DNA, the CDR3 is TGTGCCAGCAGCTTACGGGGACAGAGGGAAAAGCAGTACTTC. It encodes CASSLRGQREKQYF. Full variable domain (remainder filled in from reference TRBV11-3 and TRBJ2-7): EAGVVQSPRYKIIEKKQPVAFWCNPISGHNTLYWYLQNLGQGPELLIRYENEEAVDDSQLPKDRFSAERLKGVDSTLKIQPAELGDSAVYLCASSLRGQREKQYFGPGTRLTVT.

V usage is TRBV4-3 and J usage is TRBJ1-2; D uncertain. V was clipped by 5 bases and J by 0 bases, with 16 bases between them. This CDR3 spans 16 amino acids. Per the germline V gene, CDR1 is LGHNA and CDR2 is YSLEER. The CDR3, as DNA: TGCGCCAGCAGCTCGACCACGACAAGTTCTAACTATGGCTACACCTTC. It yields the protein CASSSTTTSSNYGYTF.

V gene TRBV9 combines with J gene TRBJ2-3, with unresolved D. The V gene's germline CDR1 is SGDLS and CDR2 YYNGEE. V was cut by 4 bases and J by 6 bases, with 9 bases left in between. The CDR3 length is 12 residues. As DNA, the CDR3 is TGTGCCAGCAGCCAACTCGCGGATACGCAGTATTTT. Its translation is CASSQLADTQYF.

The chain combines TRBV2 with TRBJ1-5, with 9 bases aligning to TRBD1. The CDR3 spans 15 residues. Germline CDR1 is SNHLY and CDR2 is FYNNEI. The ends lost 6 bases at V and 4 bases at J; junction bases unmatched: 7. The DNA for the CDR3 is TGTGCCAGCAGCGAGACAGGGGGACGAAATCAGCCCCAGCATTTT. Residues: CASSETGGRNQPQHF.

This sequence joins TRBV7-2 and TRBJ2-1, with TRBD2 matching 9 bases. The CDR3 has 17 amino acids. Unmatched junction bases numbered 4, after V lost 1 base and J lost 0 bases. CDR1 is SGHTA and CDR2 is FQGNSA in the germline V gene. CDR3 sequence: CASSLEGSGGSYNEQFF. The CDR3 nucleotides are TGTGCCAGCAGCTTAGAGGGTAGCGGGGGCTCCTACAATGAGCAGTTCTTC.

V gene TRBV6-4 combines with J gene TRBJ1-1; 8 bases match TRBD1. Germline V gene data show CDR1 as MRHNA and CDR2 as SNTAGT. V lost 6 bases and J lost 7; bases outside the gene matches: 4. This CDR3 is 12 amino acids long. CDR3 nucleotide sequence: TGTGCCAGCAGGGACGGGACAGGTGAAGCTTTCTTT. The encoded protein is CASRDGTGEAFF.

The gene calls are TRBV13 and TRBJ1-1, with TRBD1 as a possible D gene (6 bases). Between the trimmed V and J ends, which lost 7 bases and 5 bases, there was a span of 14 bases. CDR1 and CDR2 (germline): PRHDT, FYEKMQ (reference sequence). The CDR3 consists of 13 residues. CDR3 sequence (DNA): TGTGCCAGCACCGACAGGCGGGAGACTGAAGCTTTCTTT. Translating it yields CASTDRRETEAFF.

This rearrangement joins TRBV18 to TRBJ1-2, with 10 bases matching TRBD1. The CDR3 runs to 15 residues. Unmatched junction bases numbered 5, after V lost 3 bases and J lost 4 bases. Germline V gene data show CDR1 as KGHSH and CDR2 as LQKENI. The CDR3, as DNA: TGTGCCAGCTCACCGGCCGGGACAGGGGTCTATGGCTACACCTTC. It translates to CASSPAGTGVYGYTF.

This clone was seen only a few times. The chain uses TRBV25-1 and TRBJ1-1, with D maybe TRBD1 (5 bases). The germline V gene has CDR1 MGHDK and CDR2 SYGVNS. The CDR3 runs 13 residues. The V end was cut by 0 bases, the J end by 5 bases, with 7 bases between. CDR3 coding DNA: TGTGCCAGCAGTGAATACGACAGTACTGAAGCTTTCTTT. As protein: CASSEYDSTEAFF.

The rearrangement uses TRBV4-3 and TRBJ2-7, with D possibly matching TRBD2 (6 bases). Trimming shortened V by 1 base and J by 0 bases, and 16 bases separated the two germline ends. This CDR3 is 17 amino acids long. CDR1 is LGHNA, CDR2 YSLEER, per germline. The CDR3 reads CASSQVWSAGYSYEQYF. The CDR3 nucleotides are TGCGCCAGCAGCCAAGTTTGGAGCGCGGGGTACTCCTACGAGCAGTACTTC.

The V and J genes are TRBV4-2 and TRBJ1-2; D is undetermined. V shed 0 bases and J shed 1 base, with 6 bases lying between them. CDR3 length: 14 amino acids. Germline lookup yields CDR1 LGHNA and CDR2 YNFKEQ. CDR3: CASSQDPGNYGYTF. CDR3 DNA sequence: TGTGCCAGCAGCCAAGATCCGGGTAACTATGGCTACACCTTC.

The chain couples TRBV7-9 to TRBJ2-5; maybe TRBD2 (5 bases). The germline V and J ends were trimmed by 2 bases and 0 bases, with 7 bases remaining between them. From germline, CDR1 is SEHNR and CDR2 FQNEAQ (reference sequence). The CDR3 consists of 14 residues. The CDR3 DNA follows: TGTGCCAGCAGCTTAAGCGGTTACCAAGAGACCCAGTACTTC. Amino acids: CASSLSGYQETQYF.

The V gene is TRBV2, the J gene TRBJ1-5; TRBD1 aligns across 11 bases. Looked up from germline, CDR1 is SNHLY and CDR2 is FYNNEI. J was trimmed by 7 bases and V by 7 bases; bases with no gene match: 6. CDR3 length: 14 amino acids. The CDR3 region is CASKRTGGEQPQHF. CDR3 DNA: TGTGCCAGCAAAAGGACAGGGGGCGAGCAGCCCCAGCATTTT.

V gene TRBV12-3 or TRBV12-4 combines with J gene TRBJ2-7; 7 nucleotides align to TRBD2. This CDR3 has 13 residues. Losses at the gene ends were 3 bases for V and 6 bases for J; bases not matched to a gene: 5. The CDR3 spells CASSFTGGGEQYF. Written as DNA, the CDR3 is TGTGCCAGCAGTTTCACGGGGGGAGGCGAGCAGTACTTC.

In its sample, this clone was seen a few times. CDR3 DNA: TGTGCCAGCAGCTTAGGAGACAGACCTAACTATGGCTACACCTTC. Translating gives CASSLGDRPNYGYTF. The V call is TRBV11-2, the J call TRBJ1-2; a weak D match, TRBD1 (5 bases). The CDR3 spans 15 residues. The V end lost 1 base, the J end lost 0 bases, and 9 bases lay between the germline ends. CDR1 is SGHAT, CDR2 FQNNGV, per germline.

The V and J genes are TRBV5-4 and TRBJ2-3, with D possibly matching TRBD1 (5 bases). With 0 bases removed from V and 6 bases from J, the gap between germline ends came to 14 bases. Germline CDR1 and CDR2: SGHNT and YYREEE (reference sequence). The CDR3 has 15 residues. This chain's CDR3 is CASSLVRVRADTQYF. In nucleotides, the CDR3 is TGTGCCAGCAGCTTGGTCAGGGTACGGGCGGATACGCAGTATTTT.

The chain combines TRBV3-1 (or the pseudogene TRBV3-2) with TRBJ1-5; possibly TRBD1 for D (5 bases). This CDR3 comprises 14 residues. Per germline, CDR1 LGHDT and CDR2 YNNKEL (reference sequence). The V end was cut by 1 base, the J end by 6 bases, with 10 bases between. CDR3 in amino acids: CASSQALGGQPQHF. The CDR3 DNA reads TGTGCCAGCAGCCAAGCGTTGGGGGGTCAGCCCCAGCATTTT.